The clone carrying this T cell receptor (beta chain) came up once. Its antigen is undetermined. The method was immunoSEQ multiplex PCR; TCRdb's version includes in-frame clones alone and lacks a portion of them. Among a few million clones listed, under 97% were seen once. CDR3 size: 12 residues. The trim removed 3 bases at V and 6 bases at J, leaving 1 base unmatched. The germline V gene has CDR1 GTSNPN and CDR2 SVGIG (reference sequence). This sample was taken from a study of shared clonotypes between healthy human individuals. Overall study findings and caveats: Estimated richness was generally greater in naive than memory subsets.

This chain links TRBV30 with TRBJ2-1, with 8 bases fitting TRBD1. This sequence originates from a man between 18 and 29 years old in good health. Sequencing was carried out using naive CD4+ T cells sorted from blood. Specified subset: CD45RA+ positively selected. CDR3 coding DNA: TGTGCCTGGAGCGGGACAGGCAATGAGCAGTTCTTC. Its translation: CAWSGTGNEQFF.